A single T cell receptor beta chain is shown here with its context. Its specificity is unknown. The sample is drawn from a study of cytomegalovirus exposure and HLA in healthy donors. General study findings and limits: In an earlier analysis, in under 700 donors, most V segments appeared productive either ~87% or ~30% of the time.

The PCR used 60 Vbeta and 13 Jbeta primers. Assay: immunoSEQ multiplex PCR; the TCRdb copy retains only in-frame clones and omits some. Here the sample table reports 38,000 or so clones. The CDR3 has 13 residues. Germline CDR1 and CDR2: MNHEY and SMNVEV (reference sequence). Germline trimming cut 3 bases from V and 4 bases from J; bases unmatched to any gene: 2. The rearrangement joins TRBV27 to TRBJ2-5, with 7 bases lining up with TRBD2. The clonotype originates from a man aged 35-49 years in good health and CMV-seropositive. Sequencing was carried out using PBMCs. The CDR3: CASSFTGGETQYF. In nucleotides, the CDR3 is TGTGCCAGCAGTTTTACGGGAGGAGAGACCCAGTACTTC.